These 30 T cell receptor beta chains were sequenced from one sample in a study of T-cell memory formation after mild COVID-19. TCRdb redid the calling of the 5' RACE reads with MiXCR, one entry per CDR3 protein. Among 250,000 to 300,000 distinct CDR3 sequences, 15% to 20% were seen once, and the ten largest hold 22%. The material sequenced was PBMCs or a T cell subset sorted from them (not recorded which). The receptors here all came from a man younger than 35 who had mild COVID-19 (a few samples of this study predate the infection). Cell type and time point are not known.

This clonotype showed up many times. The V and J genes are TRBV15 and TRBJ2-3; D possibly corresponds to TRBD2 (5 bases). The CDR3 spans 15 residues. Trimming pared 5 bases from V and 0 bases from J, leaving 12 bases between. The germline gives CDR1 LNHNV, CDR2 YYDKDF (reference sequence). The CDR3: CATSLTRRSTDTQYF. CDR3 nucleotide sequence: TGTGCCACCAGCCTCACTAGGCGAAGCACAGATACGCAGTATTTT.

This clonotype was observed a handful of times. The gene calls are TRBV6-5 and TRBJ2-7; 9 bases match TRBD1. CDR3 length: 15 amino acids. The V gene end was trimmed by 6 bases and the J gene end by 3 bases; junction bases not matched to a gene: 9. Germline CDR1 reads MNHEY; CDR2 reads SVGAGI. The CDR3 region is CASSDPGQGHYEQYF. The CDR3 coding sequence is TGTGCCAGCAGCGACCCGGGACAGGGACACTACGAGCAGTACTTC.

The chain links TRBV15 to TRBJ1-2, with D possibly matching TRBD1 (5 bases). Germline CDR1 and CDR2: LNHNV and YYDKDF (reference sequence). The ends were cut back, 5 bases at V and 2 bases at J, with 15 bases in the middle. This CDR3 region has 15 residues. The CDR3 is CATSDPDGGNYGYTF. CDR3 sequence (DNA): TGTGCCACCAGCGATCCGGACGGGGGGAACTATGGCTACACCTTC.

This clonotype was detected only a few times. The V gene is TRBV6-2 or TRBV6-3, the J gene TRBJ2-7; D possibly matches TRBD1 or TRBD2 (5 bases each). V was clipped by 2 bases and J by 2 bases, with 10 bases between them. Per the germline V gene, CDR1 is MNHEY and CDR2 is SVGEGT. The CDR3 length is 14 residues. The CDR3 is CASSYGQGPYEQYV. The CDR3 nucleotides are TGTGCCAGCAGTTACGGCCAGGGACCCTACGAGCAGTACGTC.

The sample holds a few counts of this clonotype. This chain uses TRBV12-3 or TRBV12-4 with TRBJ1-4, with D unclear. This CDR3 region has 15 residues. V lost 2 bases and J lost 0, with 7 bases in between. CDR3 bases: TGTGCCAGCAGTTTAAACACCGCAACTAATGAAAAACTGTTTTTT. Its translation is CASSLNTATNEKLFF.

The chain couples TRBV7-2 to TRBJ2-2; D not resolved. Germline V CDR1 and CDR2: SGHTA, FQGNSA. This CDR3 contains 14 residues. Trimming stripped 3 bases from V and 1 base from J, with 6 bases between. CDR3 coding DNA: TGTGCCAGCAGCTTTTCTTGGAACACCGGGGAGCTGTTTTTT. As protein: CASSFSWNTGELFF.

This chain connects TRBV7-9 to TRBJ1-1; 7 nucleotides agree with TRBD1. Germline CDR1 SEHNR, CDR2 FQNEAQ (reference sequence). This CDR3 is 15 amino acids long. V was clipped by 5 bases and J by 1 base; unmatched bases: 7. The CDR3 nucleotides are TGTGCCAGCAGCCCAGGGGGTCTCCCGAACACTGAAGCTTTCTTT. Residues: CASSPGGLPNTEAFF.

The V and J genes are TRBV6-2 or TRBV6-3 and TRBJ1-1; D gene uncertain. In germline, CDR1 is MNHEY, CDR2 SVGEGT. Trimming pared 3 bases from V and 3 bases from J, leaving 2 bases between. The CDR3 extends over 11 amino acids. This CDR3 is CASSYDTEAFF. In nucleotides, the CDR3 is TGTGCCAGCAGTTATGACACTGAAGCTTTCTTT.

V is TRBV7-6 and J is TRBJ2-1; a weak D match, TRBD2 (5 bases). V shed 2 bases and J shed 6 bases, with 8 bases lying between them. Germline V gene data show CDR1 as SGHVS and CDR2 as FNYEAQ. This CDR3 is built from 13 residues. CDR3: CASSLLGINEQFF. The CDR3 nucleotides read TGTGCCAGCAGCTTACTCGGGATCAATGAGCAGTTCTTC.

DNA of the CDR3: TGTGCCAGCAGCAACCGGCTCGACAACACTGAAGCTTTCTTT. It is translated as CASSNRLDNTEAFF. The chain carries TRBV12-3 or TRBV12-4 and TRBJ1-1; no reliable D call. CDR3 length: 14 residues. Trimming took off 6 bases at V and 2 bases at J, with 13 bases between the two ends.

This clonotype was seen only a few times. The chain has TRBV18 and TRBJ2-7; either TRBD1 or TRBD2 may fit D (7 bases each). CDR1 and CDR2 (germline): KGHSH, LQKENI. The V end lost 6 bases, the J end lost 7 bases, and 16 bases lay between the germline ends. There are 13 residues in the CDR3. The CDR3 spells CASSPTGEGEQYV. CDR3 bases: TGTGCCAGCTCTCCAACAGGGGAGGGTGAGCAGTACGTC.

In this sample, this clonotype turned up a few times. The rearrangement joins TRBV7-2 to TRBJ2-2; 7 positions agree with TRBD1. The CDR3 spans 16 residues. Unmatched junction bases numbered 8, after V lost 4 bases and J lost 3 bases. Germline values: CDR1 SGHTA, CDR2 FQGNSA. In nucleotides, the CDR3 is TGTGCCAGCAGCTCCCGAAGGACAGGAGACACCGGGGAGCTGTTTTTT. It yields the protein CASSSRRTGDTGELFF.

This clonotype was observed a few times. J is TRBJ1-1 and V is TRBV5-1; D perhaps matches TRBD1 (5 bases). CDR1 is SGHRS, CDR2 YFSETQ, per germline. The CDR3 is made up of 13 amino acids. V lost 2 bases and J lost 3, with 8 bases in between. The CDR3 reads CASSLDSHTEAFF. The CDR3 nucleotides are TGCGCCAGCAGCTTAGACAGTCACACTGAAGCTTTCTTT.

Concerning this clonotype itself: With a much larger clone just one base away, this may be a read error. This chain uses TRBV4-3 with TRBJ1-5, with unresolved D. The CDR3 is 17 residues long. Germline CDR1 reads LGHNA; CDR2 reads YSLEER. The CDR3 here is CASSPRDGPKSNQHQHF. The CDR3 DNA sequence: TGCGCCAGCAGCCCTAGAGACGGCCCGAAGAGCAATCAGCACCAGCATTTT.

This clonotype turned up a few times. The J gene is TRBJ1-5, the V gene TRBV20-1; D gene unclear. This CDR3 comprises 15 residues. CDR1 is DFQATT, CDR2 SNEGSKA, per germline (reference sequence). The V end lost 3 bases, the J end lost 0 bases, and 12 bases lay between the germline ends. Here the CDR3 DNA reads TGCAGTGCTAGTATAGCCGGAGATAGCAATCAGCCCCAGCATTTT. Amino acid sequence: CSASIAGDSNQPQHF.

The chain combines TRBV29-1 with TRBJ2-7; D is ambiguous. Trimming removed 1 base at V and 4 bases at J, with 8 bases between. Germline V CDR1 and CDR2: SQVTM, ANQGSEA. This CDR3 has 12 residues. The CDR3 DNA follows: TGCAGCGTTGAAGTCCTGGGATACGAGCAGTACTTC. Its translation: CSVEVLGYEQYF.

The CDR3 spells CASKGFQETQYF. The CDR3 DNA reads TGTGCCAGCAAGGGCTTTCAAGAGACCCAGTACTTC. The chain has TRBV12-3 or TRBV12-4 and TRBJ2-5; D call uncertain. Trimming took off 7 bases at V and 2 bases at J, with 8 bases between the two ends. The CDR3 is 12 amino acids.

This sequence joins TRBV6-2 or TRBV6-3 and TRBJ1-1, with D hard to call. The germline gives CDR1 MNHEY, CDR2 SVGEGT. The CDR3 is 15 amino acids. Trimming stripped 2 bases from V and 5 bases from J, with 15 bases between. The CDR3 loop is CASSYAGRRATEAFF. The CDR3 nucleotides read TGTGCCAGCAGTTACGCCGGAAGGCGGGCGACTGAAGCTTTCTTT.

This clonotype was detected a few times. J is TRBJ1-6 and V is TRBV27, with D unresolved. The germline CDR1 and CDR2 sequences are MNHEY and SMNVEV (reference sequence). Trimming removed 3 bases from V and 5 bases from J, with 11 bases in between. This CDR3 is built from 15 residues. In DNA form, the CDR3 reads TGTGCCAGCAGTTTCCGGGAGTATAATAATTCACCCCTCCACTTT. Encoded protein: CASSFREYNNSPLHF.

V gene TRBV3-1 combines with J gene TRBJ1-4; D is uncertain. This CDR3 contains 14 residues. The V gene's germline CDR1 is LGHDT and CDR2 YNNKEL (reference sequence). V lost 5 bases and J lost 8, with 15 bases in between. In DNA, the CDR3 is TGTGCCAGCAGCATGACGGGGAATGGCGAAAAACTGTTTTTT. This gives the protein CASSMTGNGEKLFF.

The chain couples TRBV9 to TRBJ2-1; D possibly corresponds to TRBD2 (6 bases). The V end lost 2 bases, the J end lost 0 bases, and 12 bases lay between the germline ends. Germline V gene sequence: CDR1 SGDLS, CDR2 YYNGEE. This CDR3 comprises 16 residues. The CDR3 sequence is CASSVGGGASYNEQFF. CDR3 bases: TGTGCCAGCAGCGTCGGAGGCGGGGCCTCCTACAATGAGCAGTTCTTC.

This chain uses TRBV6-2 or TRBV6-3 with TRBJ2-1; the D gene is possibly TRBD2 (6 bases). CDR1 is MNHEY and CDR2 is SVGEGT in the germline V gene. V was cut by 7 bases and J by 15 bases, with 22 bases left in between. CDR3 length: 13 amino acids. This chain's CDR3 is CASTGTPGRSRFF. In DNA form, the CDR3 reads TGTGCCAGCACTGGGACTCCGGGGAGATCCCGGTTCTTC.

As DNA, the CDR3 is TGTGCCGGATTGGGGGATGGCTACACCTTC. This translates into CAGLGDGYTF. The chain couples TRBV6-6 to TRBJ1-2; D might be TRBD1 (5 bases). Trimming removed 11 bases at V and 6 bases at J, with 10 bases between. This CDR3 contains 10 residues. Germline values: CDR1 MNHNY, CDR2 SVGAGI (reference sequence).

This clonotype was counted between two and nine times. The rearrangement joins TRBV5-1 to TRBJ2-5; unclear D gene. Trimming removed 4 bases at V and 4 bases at J, with 8 bases between. The CDR3 runs 12 residues. Germline V gives CDR1 SGHRS, CDR2 YFSETQ. The CDR3 DNA reads as TGCGCCAGCAGCGATACATCAGAGACCCAGTACTTC. Translated, it gives CASSDTSETQYF.

V gene TRBV12-3 or TRBV12-4 combines with J gene TRBJ2-5, with 9 bases aligning to TRBD1. The CDR3 spans 14 residues. V trimming: 6 bases; J trimming: 5 bases; junction bases outside the gene matches: 7. The CDR3 spells CASRGTGRGETQYF. The DNA of the CDR3 is TGTGCCAGCAGAGGGACAGGGAGAGGGGAGACCCAGTACTTC.

This clonotype was seen more than once but under ten times. V is TRBV20-1 and J is TRBJ1-2, with D perhaps matching TRBD1 (5 bases). The CDR3 consists of 12 residues. Deletions cut 5 bases from V and 6 bases from J, with 13 bases between. Germline assignment: CDR1 DFQATT and CDR2 SNEGSKA (reference sequence). The CDR3 DNA sequence: TGCAGTGCTCCTGGGGGGTACCATGGCTACACCTTC. It translates to CSAPGGYHGYTF.

This chain uses TRBV20-1 with TRBJ2-7, with D uncertain. CDR1 and CDR2 from the germline V gene are DFQATT and SNEGSKA (reference sequence). The V end lost 5 bases, the J end lost 4 bases, and 15 bases lay between the germline ends. The CDR3 has 13 residues. The CDR3 nucleotides read TGCAGTGCTGTCGGGCAGGAGTTTTACGAGCAGTACTTC. This codes for CSAVGQEFYEQYF.

This clonotype came up a few times. The chain has TRBV15 and TRBJ1-5, with D possibly being TRBD1 (5 bases). The CDR3 contains 14 residues. The ends were cut back, 8 bases at V and 10 bases at J, with 21 bases in the middle. Germline V gene lookup returns CDR1 LNHNV and CDR2 YYDKDF (reference sequence). The CDR3 loop is CATSRGMGLSPQHF. The CDR3 nucleotides read TGTGCCACCTCAAGGGGTATGGGGTTGAGTCCCCAGCATTTT. The entire variable domain, with the rest obtained from reference TRBV15 and TRBJ1-5, is as follows: DAMVIQNPRYQVTQFGKPVTLSCSQTLNHNVMYWYQQKSSQAPKLLFHYYDKDFNNEADTPDNFQSRRPNTSFCFLDIRSPGLGDTAMYLCATSRGMGLSPQHFGDGTRLSIL.

This clonotype was counted between two and nine times. The chain recombines TRBV7-2 with TRBJ1-4; D is unresolved. Germline loops: CDR1 SGHTA, CDR2 FQGNSA. CDR3 length: 13 residues. Trimming cost V 3 bases and J 5 bases, with 7 bases left between them. Here the CDR3 DNA reads TGTGCCAGCAGCTTTTTTGGAAATGAAAAACTGTTTTTT. Protein sequence: CASSFFGNEKLFF. The full variable domain, in which reference TRBV7-2 and TRBJ1-4 provide the parts outside the CDR3, is GAGVSQSPSNKVTEKGKDVELRCDPISGHTALYWYRQSLGQGLEFLIYFQGNSAPDKSGLPSDRFSAERTGGSVSTLTIQRTQQEDSAVYLCASSFFGNEKLFFGSGTQLSVL.

This clonotype was seen a few times. The chain uses TRBV4-1 and TRBJ2-1, with D possibly being TRBD1 or TRBD2 (5 bases each). Looked up from germline, CDR1 is MGHRA and CDR2 is YSYEKL. V was pared by 5 bases and J by 9 bases, with 20 bases between. This CDR3 has 15 residues. CDR3 amino acids: CASSSPGTPRGEQFF. The CDR3 bases are TGCGCCAGCAGCAGTCCCGGGACGCCCCGGGGTGAGCAGTTCTTC.